Listed below are T cell receptor beta chains from one sample, sequenced in a study of blood T cells in healthy people across ages. One entry per CDR3 protein results from TCRdb running MiXCR on the 5' RACE reads. The repertoire consists of 1.5 million to 1.8 million distinct CDR3 sequences, with 42% occurring once and the leading ten covering under 5%. Material: blood. The receptors were gathered from a woman under 30 in good health. CDR3s include the opening cysteine and the closing phenylalanine or tryptophan. The order of the fields is J gene, V gene, D gene, clone size, CDR3 protein, CDR3 DNA. A D gene is named only where the DNA matches it firmly. Clone size appears in some rows only: once, few, many, or a class for an expanded clone.

j_gene: TRBJ2-5; v_gene: TRBV30; d_gene: TRBD1; abundance: -; CDR3aa: CAWATGGVETQYF; CDR3nt: TGTGCCTGGGCAACAGGGGGCGTCGAGACCCAGTACTTC
j_gene: TRBJ2-3; v_gene: TRBV11-2; d_gene: -; abundance: few; CDR3aa: CASSALDTQYF; CDR3nt: TGTGCCAGCAGTGCTTTAGATACGCAGTATTTT
j_gene: TRBJ1-5; v_gene: TRBV20-1; d_gene: TRBD1; abundance: -; CDR3aa: CSAREPGQGILQPQHF; CDR3nt: TGCAGTGCTAGAGAACCGGGACAGGGGATTCTGCAGCCCCAGCATTTT
j_gene: TRBJ1-5; v_gene: TRBV27; d_gene: -; abundance: -; CDR3aa: CASSLFGAGLYQPQHF; CDR3nt: TGTGCCAGCAGTTTATTCGGAGCAGGGCTTTATCAGCCCCAGCATTTT
j_gene: TRBJ2-3; v_gene: TRBV7-2; d_gene: TRBD2; abundance: -; CDR3aa: CASSSDLVAGAADTQYF; CDR3nt: TGTGCCAGCAGCTCCGATTTAGTAGCGGGGGCCGCAGATACGCAGTATTTT
j_gene: TRBJ2-7; v_gene: TRBV20-1; d_gene: -; abundance: -; CDR3aa: CSARKNEQYF; CDR3nt: TGCAGTGCTAGAAAGAATGAGCAGTACTTC
j_gene: TRBJ2-1; v_gene: TRBV7-2; d_gene: TRBD2; abundance: few; CDR3aa: CASSKASGVSYNEQFF; CDR3nt: TGTGCCAGCAGCAAGGCTAGCGGGGTCTCCTACAATGAGCAGTTCTTC
j_gene: TRBJ2-1; v_gene: TRBV28; d_gene: TRBD2; abundance: few; CDR3aa: CASSSPRGLAGHNEQFF; CDR3nt: TGTGCCAGCAGTTCCCCTAGGGGACTAGCGGGTCACAATGAGCAGTTCTTC
j_gene: TRBJ1-2; v_gene: TRBV29-1; d_gene: -; abundance: few; CDR3aa: CSAGPGTNYGYTF; CDR3nt: TGCAGCGCTGGCCCAGGGACCAACTATGGCTACACCTTC
j_gene: TRBJ2-3; v_gene: TRBV14; d_gene: TRBD2; abundance: few; CDR3aa: CASRPTSGRGGDTQYF; CDR3nt: TGTGCCAGCAGACCCACTAGCGGGAGAGGAGGAGATACGCAGTATTTT
j_gene: TRBJ1-1; v_gene: TRBV20-1; d_gene: TRBD1; abundance: -; CDR3aa: CSARRTGEGAFF; CDR3nt: TGCAGTGCTAGACGGACAGGGGAGGGAGCTTTCTTT
j_gene: TRBJ1-2; v_gene: TRBV7-2; d_gene: -; abundance: -; CDR3aa: CVSSLGGGSYGYTF; CDR3nt: TGTGTCAGCAGCTTAGGAGGAGGGAGCTATGGCTACACCTTC
j_gene: TRBJ2-3; v_gene: TRBV11-2; d_gene: TRBD2; abundance: -; CDR3aa: CASRAVSGGLTDTQYF; CDR3nt: TGTGCTAGCAGGGCCGTGAGCGGGGGCCTCACAGATACGCAGTATTTT
j_gene: TRBJ1-2; v_gene: TRBV29-1; d_gene: -; abundance: -; CDR3aa: CSAQHVVGSCGYTF; CDR3nt: TGCAGCGCCCAACACGTGGTGGGGAGCTGCGGCTACACCTTC
j_gene: TRBJ2-3; v_gene: TRBV7-8; d_gene: TRBD2; abundance: -; CDR3aa: CASSPGAGLNTDTQYF; CDR3nt: TGTGCCAGCAGCCCCGGAGCGGGGCTCAACACAGATACGCAGTATTTT
j_gene: TRBJ2-4; v_gene: TRBV5-1; d_gene: TRBD1; abundance: -; CDR3aa: CASSYRQGNIQYF; CDR3nt: TGCGCCAGCAGCTACCGACAGGGAAACATTCAGTACTTC
j_gene: TRBJ2-7; v_gene: TRBV7-2; d_gene: -; abundance: -; CDR3aa: CASSFNWVSYEQYF; CDR3nt: TGTGCCAGCAGCTTTAATTGGGTTTCCTACGAGCAGTACTTC
j_gene: TRBJ2-5; v_gene: TRBV2; d_gene: -; abundance: -; CDR3aa: CASSVPSGEQYF; CDR3nt: TGTGCCAGCAGTGTTCCCTCAGGGGAGCAGTACTTC
j_gene: TRBJ2-3; v_gene: TRBV20-1; d_gene: TRBD1; abundance: -; CDR3aa: CSTTGKGTETQYF; CDR3nt: TGCAGTACGACAGGAAAGGGGACAGAGACGCAGTATTTT
j_gene: TRBJ2-1; v_gene: TRBV3-1; d_gene: -; abundance: once; CDR3aa: CASSQEVPAGDGNEQFF; CDR3nt: TGTGCCAGCAGCCAAGAAGTCCCAGCCGGCGATGGGAATGAGCAGTTCTTC
j_gene: TRBJ2-5; v_gene: TRBV4-1; d_gene: -; abundance: -; CDR3aa: CDSSQVPSEETQYF; CDR3nt: TGCGACAGCAGCCAAGTTCCTAGCGAAGAGACCCAGTACTTC
j_gene: TRBJ1-6; v_gene: TRBV20-1; d_gene: -; abundance: -; CDR3aa: CSAPLQRNSPLHF; CDR3nt: TGCAGTGCACCACTACAGCGGAATTCACCCCTCCACTTT
j_gene: TRBJ2-7; v_gene: TRBV5-1; d_gene: -; abundance: -; CDR3aa: CASSLAAGAGNEQYF; CDR3nt: TGCGCCAGCAGCTTGGCTGCGGGGGCGGGTAATGAGCAGTACTTC
j_gene: TRBJ1-1; v_gene: TRBV6-5; d_gene: -; abundance: -; CDR3aa: CASSYSKGPEAFF; CDR3nt: TGTGCCAGCAGTTACTCGAAAGGTCCTGAAGCTTTCTTT
j_gene: TRBJ1-2; v_gene: TRBV27; d_gene: -; abundance: -; CDR3aa: CSSSRGRGVDHGYTF; CDR3nt: TGTTCCAGCAGCCGAGGCAGGGGCGTCGACCATGGCTACACCTTC
j_gene: TRBJ1-2; v_gene: TRBV7-2; d_gene: -; abundance: few; CDR3aa: CASSPGFQGSYGYTF; CDR3nt: TGTGCCAGCAGTCCAGGGTTTCAGGGAAGCTATGGCTACACCTTC
j_gene: TRBJ1-5; v_gene: TRBV6-5; d_gene: TRBD1; abundance: -; CDR3aa: CASKPTGGNQPQHF; CDR3nt: TGTGCCAGCAAACCCACAGGGGGGAATCAGCCCCAGCATTTT
j_gene: TRBJ2-2; v_gene: TRBV7-9; d_gene: -; abundance: -; CDR3aa: CASSFGDFIGELFF; CDR3nt: TGTGCCAGCAGCTTCGGGGATTTCATCGGGGAGCTGTTTTTT
j_gene: TRBJ2-2; v_gene: TRBV6-2/TRBV6-3; d_gene: -; abundance: few; CDR3aa: CASSPEIYTGELFF; CDR3nt: TGTGCCAGCAGTCCCGAAATTTACACCGGGGAGCTGTTTTTT
j_gene: TRBJ1-2; v_gene: TRBV11-2; d_gene: TRBD1; abundance: few; CDR3aa: CASSSTGARYGYTF; CDR3nt: TGTGCCAGCAGCTCGACAGGGGCGCGTTATGGCTACACCTTC